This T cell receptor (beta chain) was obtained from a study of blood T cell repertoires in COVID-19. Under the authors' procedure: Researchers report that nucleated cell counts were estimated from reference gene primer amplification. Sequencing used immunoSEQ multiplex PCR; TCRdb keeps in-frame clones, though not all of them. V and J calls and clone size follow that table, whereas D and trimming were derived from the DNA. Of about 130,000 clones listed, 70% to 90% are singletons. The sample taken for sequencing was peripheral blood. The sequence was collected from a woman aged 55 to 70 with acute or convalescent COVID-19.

Here the CDR3 reads CASGATHNEQFF. The CDR3 DNA is TGTGCCAGTGGTGCTACCCACAATGAGCAGTTCTTC. J is TRBJ2-1 and V is TRBV6-5; no clear D. The CDR3 length is 12 residues. Germline V gene lookup returns CDR1 MNHEY and CDR2 SVGAGI. V was trimmed by 9 bases and J by 5 bases, leaving 11 bases between them.